Presented here are 27 T cell receptor beta chains from one specimen sequenced in a study of blood T cells in healthy people across ages. A second PCR, run for about 7 to 11 cycles, used a sample-barcoded 5' primer plus a J-beta primer mix. One entry per CDR3 protein results from TCRdb running MiXCR on the 5' RACE reads. The table lists around 670,000 distinct CDR3 sequences, approximately 30% of them singletons. The sample taken for sequencing was blood. The receptors were sampled from a woman older than 75 in good health.

This clonotype was seen repeatedly, ten times or more. The gene calls are TRBV27 and TRBJ1-2, with D possibly being TRBD1 (6 bases). Germline V gene data show CDR1 as MNHEY and CDR2 as SMNVEV (reference sequence). The CDR3 is 15 amino acids. Trimming stripped 7 bases from V and 4 bases from J, with 19 bases between. CDR3 residues: CASKGEIQGSYGYTF. In DNA, the CDR3 is TGTGCCAGCAAGGGGGAAATACAGGGTTCCTATGGCTACACCTTC.

This chain joins TRBV20-1 and TRBJ2-3; D may be TRBD2 (6 bases). Germline V gene sequence: CDR1 DFQATT, CDR2 SNEGSKA (reference sequence). Trimming removed 0 bases at V and 0 bases at J, with 10 bases between. There are 15 residues in the CDR3. The CDR3 here is CSARDALASTDTQYF. CDR3 nucleotide sequence: TGCAGTGCTAGAGATGCACTAGCTAGCACAGATACGCAGTATTTT.

This clonotype has just a few counts. The rearrangement joins TRBV9 to TRBJ2-5; D may be TRBD1 or TRBD2 (5 bases each). The CDR3 runs 16 residues. CDR1 SGDLS and CDR2 YYNGEE come from the germline V gene. V was clipped by 0 bases and J by 5 bases, with 17 bases between them. Written as DNA, the CDR3 is TGTGCCAGCAGCGTAGTCGGGGCCAATGCTGGGGAGACCCAGTACTTC. Encoded protein: CASSVVGANAGETQYF.

Concerning this clonotype: An end of the junction does not agree with germline; a read error may underlie this. The chain is built from TRBV27 and TRBJ2-3; 12 nucleotides agree with TRBD1. The V gene's germline CDR1 is MNHEY and CDR2 SMNVEV (reference sequence). The CDR3 runs 16 residues. The CDR3 nucleotides are TGTGCCAGCAGTTCTTTGGGACAGGGGGCAATAGATATGCAGTATTTT. Translated: CASSSLGQGAIDMQYF.

Here the CDR3 DNA reads TGTGCCAGCAGCCCCTATATTGCGGGGCCGAGCACAGATACGCAGTATTTT. Protein product: CASSPYIAGPSTDTQYF. The V call is TRBV3-1, the J call TRBJ2-3; TRBD2 might be the D (6 bases). Per germline, CDR1 LGHDT and CDR2 YNNKEL (reference sequence). Trimming removed 4 bases from V and 0 bases from J, with 17 bases in between. The CDR3 has 17 amino acids.

This clonotype was counted ten times or more. The chain employs TRBV20-1 and TRBJ2-5; the match to TRBD2 covers 12 bases. The V segment lost 0 bases and the J segment 4 bases; nucleotides outside the gene matches: 9. The CDR3 is 17 amino acids. The germline gives CDR1 DFQATT, CDR2 SNEGSKA (reference sequence). Written as DNA, the CDR3 is TGCAGTGCTAGAGATAAACTAGCGGGGGGTGTGCGAGAGACCCAGTACTTC. The encoded protein is CSARDKLAGGVRETQYF.

The chain employs TRBV30 and TRBJ2-7; D is possibly TRBD1 (7 bases). The J call could be wrong; TRBJ2-5 is a better fit for the DNA end. Germline V gene data show CDR1 as GTSNPN and CDR2 as SVGIG (reference sequence). The CDR3 contains 15 residues. The CDR3 reads CAWSSKQGRRETQYF. For the CDR3, the DNA is TGTGCCTGGAGTTCCAAACAGGGGAGGAGAGAGACCCAGTACTTC.

In the case of this clonotype: A much bigger clone sits one base away, suggesting this may be a read error. This chain joins TRBV7-2 and TRBJ1-6, with D uncertain. V lost 4 bases and J lost 7, with 11 bases in between. This CDR3 has 14 residues. CDR1 and CDR2 (germline): SGHTA, FQGNSA. CDR3 in amino acids: CASSCPEANSPLHF. CDR3 nucleotide sequence: TGTGCCAGCAGCTGCCCGGAGGCCAATTCACCCCTCCACTTT.

On this clonotype: The junction and the germline gene differ at one end; a read error may be behind it. The chain uses TRBV11-2 and TRBJ2-3; no definite D call. Germline V gene data show CDR1 as SGHAT and CDR2 as FQNNGV. The CDR3 totals 13 residues. The DNA for the CDR3 is TGTGTCAGCAGCTTGCAGGGCACAGATACGCAGTATTTT. Its protein is CVSSLQGTDTQYF.

This clonotype was seen only once. A read error may explain this, as a much larger clone is one base away. J is TRBJ1-1 and V is TRBV5-1, with D perhaps matching TRBD1 (5 bases). CDR1 SGHRS and CDR2 YFSETQ come from the germline V gene. V dropped 2 bases and J dropped 5 bases, with 10 bases sitting between them. CDR3 length: 13 amino acids. CDR3 nucleotide sequence: TGCGCCAGCAGCTTTAGCAGGGAAACTGAAGCTTTCTTT. Residues: CASSFSRETEAFF.

On this clonotype: It is likely a read error, because the conserved phenylalanine at the end of the CDR3 is missing. This chain links TRBV18 with TRBJ2-6; TRBD1 matches at 8 bases. Germline trimming cut 3 bases from V and 0 bases from J; bases unmatched to any gene: 7. There are 18 residues in the CDR3. Germline loops: CDR1 KGHSH, CDR2 LQKENI. The CDR3 DNA sequence: TGTGCCAGCTCACCGACAGGGGACCTTAGCTCTGGGGCCAACGTCCTGACTGTC. Residues: CASSPTGDLSSGANVLTV.

With regard to this clonotype: The junction does not match germline at one end; this may be a read error. The rearrangement links TRBV9 to TRBJ1-1; tentatively, D is TRBD1 (6 bases). This CDR3 comprises 15 residues. Germline V CDR1 and CDR2: SGDLS, YYNGEE. Here the CDR3 reads CASSVVAGADTEAFF. CDR3 DNA sequence: TGTGCTAGCAGCGTAGTGGCGGGGGCGGACACTGAAGCTTTCTTT.

This clonotype was detected many times. The V call is TRBV20-1, the J call TRBJ2-3, with 7 bases fitting TRBD1. Germline assignment: CDR1 DFQATT and CDR2 SNEGSKA (reference sequence). The CDR3 has 17 amino acids. The J segment lost 0 bases and the V segment lost 2 bases, leaving 11 bases of the junction unmatched. For the CDR3, the DNA is TGCAGTGCTAGACGACAGGGCGCCGATTCTAGCACAGATACGCAGTATTTT. Translating it yields CSARRQGADSSTDTQYF.

This clonotype was detected many times. This rearrangement joins TRBV21-1 to TRBJ2-7; the D call in the table, TRBD1, was not verified against the DNA. TRBV21-1 is noted as a pseudogene. The CDR3 spans 15 residues. CDR3 nucleotides: TGTGCCAGCAGGACCGGGACAGGGCAATCCTACGAGCAGTACTTC. Translation: CASRTGTGQSYEQYF.

Points on this clonotype: It is likely a read error, because the conserved phenylalanine at the end of the CDR3 is missing. The chain is built from TRBV6-6 and TRBJ1-2; D unresolved. In germline, CDR1 is MNHNY, CDR2 SVGAGI (reference sequence). The CDR3 is made up of 14 amino acids. This CDR3 reads CASSYSGLDGGYTV. The CDR3 coding sequence is TGTGCCAGCAGCTACTCCGGCCTGGATGGTGGCTACACCGTC.

In this sample, this clonotype turned up a few times. This may arise from a read error, as a much more abundant clone is one base away. The V and J genes are TRBV20-1 and TRBJ2-5, with 8 bases that match TRBD2. The ends lost 7 bases at V and 4 bases at J; junction bases unmatched: 14. CDR3 length equals 15 residues. The V gene's germline CDR1 is DFQATT and CDR2 SNEGSKA (reference sequence). The CDR3 sequence: CSVYPGLGGGETQYF. The CDR3 DNA sequence: TGCAGTGTTTACCCGGGACTAGGGGGTGGAGAGACCCAGTACTTC.

CDR3 protein: CASTQGDSLLFF. CDR3 nucleotide sequence: TGTGCCAGCACCCAGGGGGACAGTTTACTGTTTTTT. The chain employs TRBV6-6 and TRBJ1-4; 7 bases align to TRBD1. V trimming: 7 bases; J trimming: 13 bases; junction bases outside the gene matches: 9. CDR3 length: 12 residues. Looked up from germline, CDR1 is MNHNY and CDR2 is SVGAGI (reference sequence).

In the case of this clonotype: This clone may be a read error of a much larger clone one base away. This chain links TRBV20-1 with TRBJ2-5, with D possibly TRBD1 on 6 matching bases. TRBJ2-7 matches the DNA end more closely, so the J call is doubtful. Germline V lookup: CDR1 DFQATT, CDR2 SNEGSKA (reference sequence). This CDR3 has 14 residues. The CDR3 spells CSARSPGHTHEQYF. DNA of the CDR3: TGCAGTGCTAGATCTCCGGGACACACCCACGAGCAGTACTTC.

This rearrangement joins TRBV20-1 to TRBJ2-7; TRBD2 matches at 12 bases. This CDR3 is 14 amino acids long. V dropped 8 bases and J dropped 7; count of bases not matched to a gene: 12. The germline V gene has CDR1 DFQATT and CDR2 SNEGSKA (reference sequence). The CDR3 sequence is CSTSSSGGAREQYF. In nucleotides, the CDR3 is TGCAGTACTTCATCTAGCGGGGGGGCGCGGGAGCAGTACTTC.

The chain is built from TRBV30 and TRBJ1-2; D remains ambiguous. Trimming stripped 5 bases from V and 3 bases from J, with 16 bases between. Germline assignment: CDR1 GTSNPN and CDR2 SVGIG (reference sequence). The CDR3 has 14 residues. The CDR3 reads CAWVAGDFDYGYTF. CDR3 nucleotides: TGTGCCTGGGTGGCAGGAGATTTTGACTATGGCTACACCTTC.

A note on this clonotype: Since a much larger clone is just one base distant, this may be a read error. For the CDR3, the DNA is TGTGCCAGCAGTGAACCGGGACAGGATATGGGTGGAGATACGCAGTATTTT. This codes for CASSEPGQDMGGDTQYF. The J gene is TRBJ2-3, the V gene TRBV6-1; 8 bases line up with TRBD1. The CDR3 runs to 17 residues. The V segment lost 2 bases and the J segment 5 bases; nucleotides outside the gene matches: 12. Germline values: CDR1 MNHNS, CDR2 SASEGT.

This clonotype was seen more than once but under ten times. One base away lies a much larger clone, so this may be a sequencing read error. The gene calls are TRBV28 and TRBJ2-1; D remains unclear. The J call may not be correct, given that the DNA end is closer to TRBJ2-7. The CDR3 loop spans 12 amino acids. Germline assignment: CDR1 MDHEN and CDR2 SYDVKM. For the CDR3, the DNA is TGTGCCAGCAGGACATCCTACAATGAGCAGTACTTC. This encodes CASRTSYNEQYF.

This clonotype was observed at least ten times. The chain is built from TRBV6-1 and TRBJ2-3; D unclear. V was cut by 4 bases and J by 0 bases, with 11 bases left in between. The CDR3 runs to 15 residues. CDR1 is MNHNS and CDR2 is SASEGT in the germline V gene. DNA of the CDR3: TGTGCCAGCAGTGTCGATTTACCTAGCACAGATACGCAGTATTTT. Protein sequence: CASSVDLPSTDTQYF.

This chain uses TRBV7-2 with TRBJ1-1; D gene uncertain. The CDR3 has 13 amino acids. Germline CDR1 SGHTA, CDR2 FQGNSA. The ends were cut back, 5 bases at V and 7 bases at J, with 14 bases in the middle. The CDR3 reads CASSPGREVEAFF. In DNA form, the CDR3 reads TGTGCCAGCAGCCCTGGACGGGAGGTTGAAGCTTTCTTT.

This clonotype was seen ten or more times. The chain is built from TRBV2 and TRBJ2-7, with 7 bases fitting TRBD1. CDR1 is SNHLY and CDR2 is FYNNEI in the germline V gene. This CDR3 has 14 amino acids. Losses at the gene ends were 6 bases for V and 2 bases for J; bases not matched to a gene: 7. The DNA for the CDR3 is TGTGCCAGCAGAAACACCGGGACAGCCTACGAGCAGTACTTC. Its translation: CASRNTGTAYEQYF.

This clonotype came up many times. The V and J genes are TRBV15 and TRBJ2-3; maybe TRBD2 (7 bases). With 9 bases removed from V and 4 bases from J, the gap between germline ends came to 17 bases. The CDR3 runs 14 residues. Looked up from germline, CDR1 is LNHNV and CDR2 is YYDKDF (reference sequence). The CDR3: CATSPGGIADTQYF. The CDR3 DNA follows: TGTGCCACTTCCCCGGGGGGCATCGCAGATACGCAGTATTTT.

This clonotype has ten or more counts. The J gene is TRBJ2-7, the V gene TRBV6-5; no reliable D call. Germline values: CDR1 MNHEY, CDR2 SVGAGI. Trimming pared 2 bases from V and 0 bases from J, leaving 5 bases between. The CDR3 totals 13 residues. The CDR3 coding sequence is TGTGCCAGCAGTTACGACTTCTCCTACGAGCAGTACTTC. Protein sequence: CASSYDFSYEQYF.